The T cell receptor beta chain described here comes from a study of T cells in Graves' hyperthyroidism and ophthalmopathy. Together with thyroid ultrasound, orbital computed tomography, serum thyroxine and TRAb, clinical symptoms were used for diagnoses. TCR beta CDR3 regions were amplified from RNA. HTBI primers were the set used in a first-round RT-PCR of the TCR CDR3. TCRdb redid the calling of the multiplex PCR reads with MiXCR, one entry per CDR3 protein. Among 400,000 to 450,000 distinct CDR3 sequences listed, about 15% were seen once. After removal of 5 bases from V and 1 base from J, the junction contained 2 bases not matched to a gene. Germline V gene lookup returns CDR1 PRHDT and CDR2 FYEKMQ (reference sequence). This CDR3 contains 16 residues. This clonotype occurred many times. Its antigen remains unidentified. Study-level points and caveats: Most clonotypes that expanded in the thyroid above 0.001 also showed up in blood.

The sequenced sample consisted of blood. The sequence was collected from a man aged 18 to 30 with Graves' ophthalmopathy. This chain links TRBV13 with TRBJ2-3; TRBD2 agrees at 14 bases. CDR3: CASSAGLAGGTDTQYF. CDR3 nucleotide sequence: TGTGCCAGCAGCGCGGGACTAGCGGGAGGCACAGATACGCAGTATTTT.